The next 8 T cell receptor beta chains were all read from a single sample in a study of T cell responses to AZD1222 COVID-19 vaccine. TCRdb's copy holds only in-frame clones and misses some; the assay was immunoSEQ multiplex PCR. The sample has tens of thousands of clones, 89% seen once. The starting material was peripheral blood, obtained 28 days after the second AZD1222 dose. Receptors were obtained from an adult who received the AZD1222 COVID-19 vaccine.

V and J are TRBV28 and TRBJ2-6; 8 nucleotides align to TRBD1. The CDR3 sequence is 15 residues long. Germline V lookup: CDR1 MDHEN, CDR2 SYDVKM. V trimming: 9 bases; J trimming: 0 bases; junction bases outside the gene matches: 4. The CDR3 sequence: CASGQGSSGANVLTF. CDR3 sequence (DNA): TGTGCCAGTGGACAGGGCTCCTCTGGGGCCAACGTCCTGACTTTC. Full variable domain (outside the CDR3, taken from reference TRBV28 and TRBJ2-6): DVKVTQSSRYLVKRTGEKVFLECVQDMDHENMFWYRQDPGLGLRLIYFSYDVKMKEKGDIPEGYSVSREKKERFSLILESASTNQTSMYLCASGQGSSGANVLTFGAGSRLTVL.

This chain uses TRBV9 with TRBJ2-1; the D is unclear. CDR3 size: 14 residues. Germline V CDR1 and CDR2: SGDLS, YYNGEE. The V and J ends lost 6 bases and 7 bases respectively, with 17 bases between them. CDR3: CASTPTLVRNEQFF. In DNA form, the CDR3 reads TGTGCCAGCACCCCAACCTTAGTTAGGAATGAGCAGTTCTTC.

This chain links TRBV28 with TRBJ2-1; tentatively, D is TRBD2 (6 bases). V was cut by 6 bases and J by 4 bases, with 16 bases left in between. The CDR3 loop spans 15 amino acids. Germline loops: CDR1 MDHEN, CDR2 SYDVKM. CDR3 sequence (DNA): TGTGCCAGCAGCCGCCCCGGGGGAGCGTACAATGAGCAGTTCTTC. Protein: CASSRPGGAYNEQFF.

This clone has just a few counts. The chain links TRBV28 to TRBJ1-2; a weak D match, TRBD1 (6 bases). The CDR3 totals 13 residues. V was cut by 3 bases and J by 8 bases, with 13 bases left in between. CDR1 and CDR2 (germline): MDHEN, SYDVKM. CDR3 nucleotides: TGTGCCAGCAGTTTTAGCGCAGGGGTCGGCTACACCTTC. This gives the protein CASSFSAGVGYTF.

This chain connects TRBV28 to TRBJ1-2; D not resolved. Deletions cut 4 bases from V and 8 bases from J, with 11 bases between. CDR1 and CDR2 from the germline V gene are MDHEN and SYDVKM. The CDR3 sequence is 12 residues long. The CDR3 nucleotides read TGTGCCAGCAGTTCAAGCTTCGGGGGCTACACCTTC. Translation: CASSSSFGGYTF.

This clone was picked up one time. CDR3 loop: CASSGPNGYTF. The CDR3 coding sequence is TGCGCCAGCAGCGGGCCGAATGGCTACACCTTC. The chain joins TRBV4-1 to TRBJ1-2; D is unresolved. The ends were cut back, 5 bases at V and 6 bases at J, with 7 bases in the middle. CDR1 and CDR2 from the germline V gene are MGHRA and YSYEKL. CDR3 size: 11 residues.

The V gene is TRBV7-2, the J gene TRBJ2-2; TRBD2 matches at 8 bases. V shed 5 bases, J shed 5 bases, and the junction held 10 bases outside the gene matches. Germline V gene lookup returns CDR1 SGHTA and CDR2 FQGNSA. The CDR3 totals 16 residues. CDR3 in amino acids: CASSLTGGGRTGELFF. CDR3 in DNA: TGTGCCAGCAGCCTCACCGGGGGCGGGAGGACCGGGGAGCTGTTTTTT.

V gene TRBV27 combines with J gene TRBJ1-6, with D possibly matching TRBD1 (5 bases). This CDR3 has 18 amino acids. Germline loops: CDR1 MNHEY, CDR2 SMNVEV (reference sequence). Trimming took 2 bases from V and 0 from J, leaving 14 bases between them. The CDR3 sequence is CASSLVGGGSSYNSPLHF. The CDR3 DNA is TGTGCCAGCAGTTTAGTGGGGGGTGGAAGCTCCTATAATTCACCCCTCCACTTT.